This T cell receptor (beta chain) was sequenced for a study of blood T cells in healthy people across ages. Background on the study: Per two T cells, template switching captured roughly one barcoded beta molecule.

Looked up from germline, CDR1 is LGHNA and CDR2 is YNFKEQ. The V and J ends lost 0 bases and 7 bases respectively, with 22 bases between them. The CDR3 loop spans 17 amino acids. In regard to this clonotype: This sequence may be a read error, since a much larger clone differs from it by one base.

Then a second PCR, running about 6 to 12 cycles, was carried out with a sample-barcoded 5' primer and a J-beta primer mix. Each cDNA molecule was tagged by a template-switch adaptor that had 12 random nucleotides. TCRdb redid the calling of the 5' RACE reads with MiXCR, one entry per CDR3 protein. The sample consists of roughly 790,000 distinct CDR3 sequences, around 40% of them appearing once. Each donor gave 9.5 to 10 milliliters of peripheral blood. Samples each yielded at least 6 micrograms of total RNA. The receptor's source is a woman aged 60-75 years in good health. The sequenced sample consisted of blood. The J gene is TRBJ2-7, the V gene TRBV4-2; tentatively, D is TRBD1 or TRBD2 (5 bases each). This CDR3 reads CASSQDVGLGETREQYF. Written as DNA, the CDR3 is TGTGCCAGCAGCCAAGATGTCGGATTAGGGGAGACGAGGGAGCAGTACTTC.